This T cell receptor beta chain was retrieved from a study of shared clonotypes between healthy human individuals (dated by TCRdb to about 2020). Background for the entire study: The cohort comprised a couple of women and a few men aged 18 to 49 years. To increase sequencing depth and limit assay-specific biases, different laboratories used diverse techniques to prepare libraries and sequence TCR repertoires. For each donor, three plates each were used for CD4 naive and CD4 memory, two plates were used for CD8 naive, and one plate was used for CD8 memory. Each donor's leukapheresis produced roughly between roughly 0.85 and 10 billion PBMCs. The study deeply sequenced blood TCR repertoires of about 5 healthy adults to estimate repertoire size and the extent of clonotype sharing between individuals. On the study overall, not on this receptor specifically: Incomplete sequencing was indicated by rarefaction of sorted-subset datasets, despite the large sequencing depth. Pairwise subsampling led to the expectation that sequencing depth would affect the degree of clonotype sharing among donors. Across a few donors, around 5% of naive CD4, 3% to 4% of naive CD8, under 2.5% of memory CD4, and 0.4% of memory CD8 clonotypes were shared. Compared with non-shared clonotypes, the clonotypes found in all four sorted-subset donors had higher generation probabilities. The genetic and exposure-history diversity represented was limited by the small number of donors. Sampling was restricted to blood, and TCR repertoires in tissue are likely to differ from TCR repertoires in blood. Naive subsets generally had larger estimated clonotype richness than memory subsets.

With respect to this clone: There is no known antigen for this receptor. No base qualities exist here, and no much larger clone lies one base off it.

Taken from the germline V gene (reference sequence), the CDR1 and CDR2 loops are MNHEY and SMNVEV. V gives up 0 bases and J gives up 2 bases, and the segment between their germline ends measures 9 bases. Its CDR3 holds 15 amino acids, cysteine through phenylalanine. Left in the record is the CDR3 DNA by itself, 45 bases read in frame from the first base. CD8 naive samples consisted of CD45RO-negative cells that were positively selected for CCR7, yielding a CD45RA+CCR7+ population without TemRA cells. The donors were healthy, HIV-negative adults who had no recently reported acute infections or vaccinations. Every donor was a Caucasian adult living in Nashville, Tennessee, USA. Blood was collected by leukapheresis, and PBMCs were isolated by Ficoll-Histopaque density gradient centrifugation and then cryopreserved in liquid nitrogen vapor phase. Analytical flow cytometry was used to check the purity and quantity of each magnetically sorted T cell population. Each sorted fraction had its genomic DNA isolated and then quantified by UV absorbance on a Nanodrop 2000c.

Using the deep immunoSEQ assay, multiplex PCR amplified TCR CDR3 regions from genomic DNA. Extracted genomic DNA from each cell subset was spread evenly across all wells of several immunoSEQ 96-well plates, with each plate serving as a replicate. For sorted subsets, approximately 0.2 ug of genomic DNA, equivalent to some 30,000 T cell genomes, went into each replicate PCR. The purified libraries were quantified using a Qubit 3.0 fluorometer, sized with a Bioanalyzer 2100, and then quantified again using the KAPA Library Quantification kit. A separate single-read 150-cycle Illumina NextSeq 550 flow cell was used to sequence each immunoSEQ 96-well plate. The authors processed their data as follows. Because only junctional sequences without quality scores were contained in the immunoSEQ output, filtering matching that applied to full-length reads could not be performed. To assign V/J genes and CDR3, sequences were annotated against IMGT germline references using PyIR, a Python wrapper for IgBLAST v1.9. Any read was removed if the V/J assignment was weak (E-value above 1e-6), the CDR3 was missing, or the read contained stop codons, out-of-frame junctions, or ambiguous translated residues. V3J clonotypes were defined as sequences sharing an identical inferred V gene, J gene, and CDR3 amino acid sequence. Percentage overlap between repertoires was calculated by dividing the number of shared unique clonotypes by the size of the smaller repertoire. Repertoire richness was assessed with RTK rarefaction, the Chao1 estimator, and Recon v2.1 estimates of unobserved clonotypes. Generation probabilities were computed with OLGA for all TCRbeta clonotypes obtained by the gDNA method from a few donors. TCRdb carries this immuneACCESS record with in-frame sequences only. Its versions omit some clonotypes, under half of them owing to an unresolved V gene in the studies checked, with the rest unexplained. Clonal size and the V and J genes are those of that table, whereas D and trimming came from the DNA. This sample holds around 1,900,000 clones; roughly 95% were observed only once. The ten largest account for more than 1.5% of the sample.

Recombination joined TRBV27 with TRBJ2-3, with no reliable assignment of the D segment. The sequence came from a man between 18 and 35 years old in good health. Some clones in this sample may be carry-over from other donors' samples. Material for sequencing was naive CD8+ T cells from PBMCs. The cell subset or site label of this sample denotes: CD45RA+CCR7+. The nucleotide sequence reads TGTGCCAGCAGTTTATCGGTCGGACCCACAGATACGCAGTATTTT. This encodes CASSLSVGPTDTQYF.